Shown below are 8 T cell receptor beta chains from a single sample sequenced in a study of T-cell memory formation after mild COVID-19. Via MiXCR, TCRdb re-called the 5' RACE reads, giving one row per CDR3 protein. The table shows 350,000 to 450,000 distinct CDR3 sequences, with roughly 26% occurring only once. Material for sequencing was PBMCs or a T cell subset sorted from them (not recorded which). Source of these receptors: an adult woman who had mild COVID-19 (a few samples of this study predate the infection). Cell type and time point are not known.

The rearrangement links TRBV5-1 to TRBJ2-2; 12 nucleotides align to TRBD1. Germline CDR1 is SGHRS and CDR2 is YFSETQ. With 4 bases clipped from V and 5 bases from J, the junction kept 3 bases outside the gene matches. This CDR3 is built from 15 residues. CDR3 sequence reads: CASSTGQGATGELFF. The CDR3 DNA sequence: TGCGCCAGCAGCACGGGACAGGGGGCGACCGGGGAGCTGTTTTTT.

The chain recombines TRBV7-3 with TRBJ2-3, with D maybe TRBD1 (5 bases). Germline V lookup: CDR1 SGHTA, CDR2 FQGTGA. The length of the CDR3 is 15 residues. Trimming removed 6 bases at V and 2 bases at J, with 15 bases between. The CDR3 nucleotides read TGTGCCAGCAGATCTACAGGTGGGGTCACAGATACGCAGTATTTT. It yields the protein CASRSTGGVTDTQYF. Supplemented by reference TRBV7-3 and TRBJ2-3, the full variable domain reads GAGVSQTPSNKVTEKGKYVELRCDPISGHTALYWYRQSLGQGPEFLIYFQGTGAADDSGLPNDRFFAVRPEGSVSTLKIQRTERGDSAVYLCASRSTGGVTDTQYFGPGTRLTVL.

Only a few counts were recorded for this clonotype. The chain uses TRBV9 and TRBJ2-2; D remains unclear. The V end was cut by 3 bases, the J end by 3 bases, with 6 bases between. This CDR3 comprises 13 residues. Germline loops: CDR1 SGDLS, CDR2 YYNGEE. CDR3 coding DNA: TGTGCCAGCAGCGACTCCCACACCGGGGAGCTGTTTTTT. It encodes CASSDSHTGELFF.

This clonotype has just a few counts. V gene TRBV12-3 or TRBV12-4 combines with J gene TRBJ2-5; D unresolved. V was cut by 6 bases and J by 10 bases, with 15 bases left in between. The CDR3 length is 12 residues. The CDR3 nucleotides read TGTGCCAGCAGGTTAAGATGGCACGACCAGTACTTC. Protein: CASRLRWHDQYF.

V is TRBV2 and J is TRBJ1-6; D gene ambiguous. The V and J ends lost 2 bases and 4 bases respectively, with 12 bases between them. Per the germline V gene, CDR1 is SNHLY and CDR2 is FYNNEI. CDR3 size: 16 residues. The CDR3 nucleotides read TGTGCCAGCAGTGAACGTCCAGACCCTTATAATTCACCCCTCCACTTT. Translated: CASSERPDPYNSPLHF.

The chain is built from TRBV29-1 and TRBJ2-2; 7 bases fit TRBD1. Germline V gene data show CDR1 as SQVTM and CDR2 as ANQGSEA. V shed 3 bases and J 4 bases; nucleotides not matched to a gene: 11. The CDR3 sequence is 16 residues long. The DNA for the CDR3 is TGCAGCGTTGAGGGCCCGACAGGGCGGGCCACCGGGGAGCTGTTTTTT. This translates into CSVEGPTGRATGELFF.

This clonotype was picked up a small number of times. The chain joins TRBV6-5 to TRBJ2-1, with D possibly being TRBD2 (6 bases). CDR3 length: 16 residues. Germline lookup yields CDR1 MNHEY and CDR2 SVGAGI. V lost 0 bases and J lost 9, with 18 bases in between. The CDR3 region is CASSYSGGEMWGEQFF. CDR3 coding DNA: TGTGCCAGCAGTTACTCGGGGGGAGAAATGTGGGGTGAGCAGTTCTTC.

The V and J genes are TRBV4-2 and TRBJ1-3; no clear D gene. The germline V and J ends were trimmed by 6 bases and 0 bases, with 12 bases remaining between them. CDR1 and CDR2 (germline): LGHNA, YNFKEQ. CDR3 length: 15 amino acids. The CDR3 here is CASSLQESSGNTIYF. The CDR3 nucleotides read TGTGCCAGCAGTCTTCAGGAGAGCTCTGGAAACACCATATATTTT.